This entry describes one T cell receptor beta chain. The data were obtained in a study of blood T cell repertoires in COVID-19. Study-level background: Sites across the United States, Italy and Spain contributed samples from acute and convalescent COVID-19.

This CDR3 is built from 12 residues. Germline V gene lookup returns CDR1 SNHLY and CDR2 FYNNEI. V shed 8 bases and J shed 7 bases, with 14 bases lying between them. Authors' processing steps: Amplification from reference gene primers served as the basis for estimated nucleated cell counts. The table came from immunoSEQ multiplex PCR; TCRdb's copy has only in-frame clones and leaves some out. V and J calls and clone size are copied from that table; D and trimming were computed from the DNA. The sample has a few hundred thousand clones, 80% to 90% seen once. V usage is TRBV2 and J usage is TRBJ1-1, with D possibly being TRBD1 (5 bases). The sample was peripheral blood. The sequence derives from a woman in her thirties or forties who had recovered from COVID-19. This CDR3 reads CASGGRGDEAFF. DNA for the CDR3: TGTGCCAGCGGTGGCCGGGGGGATGAAGCTTTCTTT.